This T cell receptor beta chain was identified in a study of shared clonotypes between healthy human individuals. Measured with immunoSEQ multiplex PCR; TCRdb has only the in-frame clones, and not every one. Counted here are about 2.1 million clones, roughly 95% occurring once; the ten biggest clones make up over 1.5%. General observations from the study: Sharing across four donors was highest in naive CD4 (roughly 5%) and lowest in memory CD8 (roughly 0.4%).

Naive CD8 cells comprised CD45RO-negative, CCR7-positively selected cells, excluding terminally differentiated effector memory CD45RA+ cells. A word on this clone: Its specificity is unknown.

This clonotype originated in a man in his late teens or twenties in good health. Some clones in this sample may be carry-over from other donors' samples. Material for sequencing was naive CD8+ T cells from PBMCs.

The CDR3 bases are TGTGCCAGCAGCTTAGTAGTAGCGGGGGCCTTAGCCAAAAACATTCAGTACTTC. This codes for CASSLVVAGALAKNIQYF. The chain joins TRBV11-2 to TRBJ2-4, with 9 bases that match TRBD2. CDR1 and CDR2 (germline): SGHAT, FQNNGV. V shed 1 base, J shed 0 bases, and the junction held 7 bases outside the gene matches. The length of the CDR3 is 18 residues.